Listed below are T cell receptor beta chains from one sample, sequenced in a study of cytomegalovirus exposure and HLA in healthy donors. Libraries were prepared by immunoSEQ multiplex PCR; TCRdb keeps only in-frame clonotypes and omits some of them. The sample lists some 190,000 clones; approximately 70% were seen once. The specimen was PBMCs. Receptor source: a woman aged 25 to 39 in good health and CMV-seropositive. Each CDR3 is given with its conserved first and last residue. D genes are given only for firm matches. Clone size is shown for a subset of rows, as once, few, many or a class of expanded clone.

abundance	d_gene	v_gene	j_gene	CDR3aa	CDR3nt
-	TRBD1	TRBV27	TRBJ2-5	CASSAPRTGQETQYF	TGTGCCAGCAGTGCTCCGCGGACAGGGCAAGAGACCCAGTACTTC
-	-	TRBV5-1	TRBJ2-3	CASSPNADTQYF	TGCGCCAGCAGCCCTAACGCGGATACGCAGTATTTT
-	TRBD1	TRBV5-1	TRBJ1-4	CASSLGGQGNEKLFF	TGCGCCAGCAGCTTAGGGGGACAGGGTAATGAAAAACTGTTTTTT
-	-	TRBV28	TRBJ1-4	CASSSLSSGEKLFF	TGTGCCAGCAGTTCCCTTAGCAGTGGGGAAAAACTGTTTTTT
-	-	TRBV7-9	TRBJ1-1	CASSLDILGARTEAFF	TGTGCCAGCAGCTTAGATATTCTGGGGGCGAGGACTGAAGCTTTCTTT
-	-	TRBV19	TRBJ2-5	CASSMGLAKGLYQETQYF	TGTGCCAGTAGTATGGGGCTAGCGAAGGGTCTGTACCAAGAGACCCAGTACTTC
-	TRBD2	TRBV5-1	TRBJ2-5	CASSLVTSGSLGETQYF	TGCGCCAGCAGCTTGGTTACTAGCGGGAGTCTAGGGGAGACCCAGTACTTC
-	TRBD1	TRBV18	TRBJ2-1	CASSPQTGDNEQFF	TGTGCCAGCTCACCGCAGACAGGGGACAATGAGCAGTTCTTC
-	-	TRBV9	TRBJ2-7	CASSVVGLSYEQYF	TGTGCCAGCAGCGTAGTTGGACTATCGTACGAGCAGTACTTC
-	TRBD1	TRBV18	TRBJ2-5	CASSSIPSGTGGGKTQYF	TGTGCCAGCTCATCCATCCCTTCCGGGACAGGGGGCGGAAAGACCCAGTACTTC
-	TRBD1	TRBV10-3	TRBJ1-5	CAISEWDSSNQPQHF	TGTGCCATCAGTGAGTGGGACAGCAGCAATCAGCCCCAGCATTTT
few	-	TRBV5-1	TRBJ1-1	CASSWGQNTEAFF	TGCGCCAGCAGTTGGGGCCAAAACACTGAAGCTTTCTTT
-	TRBD2	TRBV2	TRBJ2-1	CASSPLELAGVQNEQFF	TGTGCCAGCAGTCCCTTAGAACTAGCGGGAGTGCAGAATGAGCAGTTCTTC
once	TRBD2	TRBV9	TRBJ2-7	CASRRGGAGSTYEQYF	TGTGCCAGCCGACGGGGGGGTGCGGGAAGTACCTACGAGCAGTACTTC
-	TRBD2	TRBV28	TRBJ2-7	CASNPAAGGPYEQYF	TGTGCCAGCAACCCCGCAGCGGGAGGGCCCTACGAGCAGTACTTC
-	-	TRBV11-1	TRBJ2-7	CASSPTVYSYEQYF	TGTGCCAGCAGCCCGACAGTTTACTCCTACGAGCAGTACTTC
-	TRBD2	TRBV6-5	TRBJ2-1	CASSYSGGSYNEQFF	TGTGCCAGCAGTTACTCGGGGGGGTCCTACAATGAGCAGTTCTTC
once	TRBD2	TRBV6-1	TRBJ2-4	CASSGTSGGLLAKNIQYF	TGTGCCAGCAGTGGGACTAGCGGGGGCCTCCTAGCCAAAAACATTCAGTACTTC
once	TRBD1	TRBV19	TRBJ2-7	CASRDREYEQYF	TGTGCCAGTAGGGACAGGGAATACGAGCAGTACTTC
few	-	TRBV6-1	TRBJ1-5	CASSDRQNQPQHF	TGTGCCAGCAGTGATAGACAGAATCAGCCCCAGCATTTT
-	TRBD1	TRBV10-1	TRBJ1-1	CASSESGRGYTEAFF	TGCGCCAGCAGTGAGTCAGGCAGGGGGTATACTGAAGCTTTCTTT
once	TRBD2	TRBV27	TRBJ2-3	CASSLIAGGPTSTDTQYF	TGTGCCAGCAGTTTAATAGCGGGAGGACCCACTAGCACAGATACGCAGTATTTT
-	TRBD2	TRBV14	TRBJ2-1	CASSPKTSGNYNEQFF	TGTGCCAGCAGCCCTAAGACTAGCGGGAACTACAATGAGCAGTTCTTC
-	-	TRBV7-9	TRBJ2-7	CSSSAQGSEQYF	TGTTCCAGCAGCGCCCAGGGGAGCGAGCAGTACTTC
-	-	TRBV6-1	TRBJ2-1	CASSSEGRNEQFF	TGTGCCAGCAGTTCGGAGGGCCGGAATGAGCAGTTCTTC
once	TRBD1	TRBV5-1	TRBJ2-5	CASSLGETGEQETQYF	TGCGCCAGCAGCTTGGGGGAGACAGGGGAACAAGAGACCCAGTACTTC
-	-	TRBV19	TRBJ2-1	CASSIVLAGDEQFF	TGTGCCAGTAGTATAGTGCTAGCTGGAGATGAGCAGTTCTTC
-	-	TRBV27	TRBJ2-3	CASSLSRGVDTQYF	TGTGCCAGCAGTTTATCCCGCGGGGTCGATACGCAGTATTTT
-	TRBD1	TRBV5-6	TRBJ2-3	CASSLIRTGNTDTQYF	TGTGCCAGCAGCCTAATTCGGACAGGGAACACAGATACGCAGTATTTT
-	TRBD1	TRBV11-2	TRBJ2-3	CASSFTSQTGGSTDTQYF	TGTGCCAGCAGTTTTACATCCCAGACAGGGGGAAGCACAGATACGCAGTATTTT
-	-	TRBV28	TRBJ1-1	CASSWGRTEAFF	TGTGCCAGCAGTTGGGGGAGGACTGAAGCTTTCTTT
-	TRBD2	TRBV10-3	TRBJ2-1	CAISNKGQRGSYNEQFF	TGTGCCATCAGCAACAAAGGGCAGCGGGGATCCTACAATGAGCAGTTCTTC
few	TRBD2	TRBV19	TRBJ2-7	CASSIDWRERGEQYF	TGTGCCAGTAGTATAGATTGGCGGGAGAGGGGCGAGCAGTACTTC
-	-	TRBV7-9	TRBJ2-1	CSSSLVKIATYNEQFF	TGTTCCAGCAGCTTAGTGAAGATAGCCACCTACAATGAGCAGTTCTTC
-	TRBD1	TRBV6-5	TRBJ2-2	CASSYLTGMGGELFF	TGTGCCAGCAGTTACTTGACAGGGATGGGCGGGGAGCTGTTTTTT
-	-	TRBV27	TRBJ2-1	CASRNEDNEQFF	TGTGCCAGCAGGAACGAGGACAATGAGCAGTTCTTC
-	-	TRBV28	TRBJ1-2	CASSTPTRFYGYTF	TGTGCCAGCAGTACCCCGACACGGTTCTATGGCTACACCTTC
-	-	TRBV7-2	TRBJ1-5	CASSSQGTTSNQPQHF	TGTGCCAGCAGCTCACAGGGAACGACTAGCAATCAGCCCCAGCATTTT
once	TRBD1	TRBV5-1	TRBJ1-1	CASSLRGQALTEAFF	TGCGCCAGCAGCTTGAGAGGACAGGCGCTCACTGAAGCTTTCTTT
once	-	TRBV4-2	TRBJ1-1	CASSQEGERNTEAFF	TGTGCCAGCAGCCAAGAAGGGGAAAGGAACACTGAAGCTTTCTTT
-	TRBD2	TRBV11-2	TRBJ2-7	CASSLEGAGATYEQYF	TGTGCCAGCAGCTTAGAGGGTGCGGGAGCAACATACGAGCAGTACTTC
-	TRBD2	TRBV6-1	TRBJ2-7	CASSGRSGGGGEQYF	TGTGCCAGCAGTGGTCGCAGCGGGGGGGGAGGCGAGCAGTACTTC
-	-	TRBV4-2	TRBJ2-1	CASSQEGQPEYNEQFF	TGTGCCAGCAGCCAAGAAGGACAGCCAGAATACAATGAGCAGTTCTTC
few	-	TRBV28	TRBJ2-7	CASSPLGGNPYEQYF	TGTGCCAGCAGTCCCTTAGGAGGGAACCCCTACGAGCAGTACTTC
-	TRBD2	TRBV5-1	TRBJ2-7	CASCPRREGHEQYF	TGCGCCAGCTGCCCGCGGCGGGAGGGCCACGAGCAGTACTTC
few	-	TRBV7-6	TRBJ2-5	CASSSGGRGGETQYF	TGTGCCAGCAGCTCAGGCGGGAGAGGGGGAGAGACCCAGTACTTC
-	-	TRBV19	TRBJ2-1	CASAFGGTYNEQFF	TGTGCCAGTGCCTTCGGGGGTACCTACAATGAGCAGTTCTTC
-	TRBD2	TRBV5-1	TRBJ2-1	CASSGRLAGTYNEQFF	TGCGCCAGCAGCGGGAGGCTAGCGGGGACCTACAATGAGCAGTTCTTC
-	-	TRBV5-1	TRBJ2-5	CASSPTLGGETQYF	TGCGCCAGCAGCCCGACTTTAGGGGGAGAGACCCAGTACTTC
-	TRBD1	TRBV10-3	TRBJ2-2	CAISEQGYGELFF	TGTGCCATCAGTGAACAGGGGTACGGGGAGCTGTTTTTT
-	TRBD2	TRBV5-1	TRBJ2-1	CASSLREDDNEQFF	TGCGCCAGCAGCTTGCGGGAGGATGATAATGAGCAGTTCTTC
-	TRBD2	TRBV7-7	TRBJ2-3	CASSRTSGDADTQYF	TGTGCCAGCAGCCGGACTAGCGGGGACGCAGATACGCAGTATTTT
-	-	TRBV1	TRBJ2-7	CTSSQDTAGAREQYF	TGCACCAGCAGCCAAGATACCGCGGGAGCTCGAGAGCAGTACTTC
-	TRBD1	TRBV28	TRBJ1-1	CASSPYRGRDAEAFF	TGTGCCAGCAGCCCCTACAGGGGGCGCGACGCTGAAGCTTTCTTT
-	-	TRBV5-4	TRBJ2-1	CASSFAQRAYNEQFF	TGTGCCAGCAGCTTTGCCCAGCGGGCATACAATGAGCAGTTCTTC